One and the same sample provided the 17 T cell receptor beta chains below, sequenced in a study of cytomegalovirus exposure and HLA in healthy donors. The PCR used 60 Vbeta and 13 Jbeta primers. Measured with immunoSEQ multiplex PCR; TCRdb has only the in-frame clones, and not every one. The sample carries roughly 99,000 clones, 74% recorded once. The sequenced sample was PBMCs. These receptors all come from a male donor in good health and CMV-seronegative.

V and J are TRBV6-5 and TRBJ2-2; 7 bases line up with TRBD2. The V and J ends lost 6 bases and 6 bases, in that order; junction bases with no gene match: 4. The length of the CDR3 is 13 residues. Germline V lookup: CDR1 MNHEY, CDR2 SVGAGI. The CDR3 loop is CASSNGGSGELFF. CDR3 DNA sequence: TGTGCCAGCAGCAACGGGGGGTCCGGGGAGCTGTTTTTT.

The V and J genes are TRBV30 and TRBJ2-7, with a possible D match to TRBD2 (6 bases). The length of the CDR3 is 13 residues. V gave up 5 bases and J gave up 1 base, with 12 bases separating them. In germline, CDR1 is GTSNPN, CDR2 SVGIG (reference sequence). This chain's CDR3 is CAWSSGLSYEQYF. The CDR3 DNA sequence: TGTGCCTGGTCGAGCGGGCTTTCCTACGAGCAGTACTTC. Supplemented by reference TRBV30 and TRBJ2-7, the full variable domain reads SQTIHQWPATLVQPVGSPLSLECTVEGTSNPNLYWYRQAAGRGLQLLFYSVGIGQISSEVPQNLSASRPQDRQFILSSKKLLLSDSGFYLCAWSSGLSYEQYFGPGTRLTVT.

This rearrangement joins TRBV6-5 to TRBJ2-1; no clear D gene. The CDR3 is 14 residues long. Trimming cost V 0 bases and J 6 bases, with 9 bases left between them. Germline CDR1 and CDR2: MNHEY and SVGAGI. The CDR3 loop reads CASSYSSPFNEQFF. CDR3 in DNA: TGTGCCAGCAGTTACTCGTCCCCATTCAATGAGCAGTTCTTC.

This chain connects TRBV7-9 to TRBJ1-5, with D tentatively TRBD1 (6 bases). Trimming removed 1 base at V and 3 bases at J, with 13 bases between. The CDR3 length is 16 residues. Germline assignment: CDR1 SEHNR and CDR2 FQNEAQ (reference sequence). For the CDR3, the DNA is TGTGCCAGCAGCTTAGGAACAGGGCCCGACAATCAGCCCCAGCATTTT. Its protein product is CASSLGTGPDNQPQHF.

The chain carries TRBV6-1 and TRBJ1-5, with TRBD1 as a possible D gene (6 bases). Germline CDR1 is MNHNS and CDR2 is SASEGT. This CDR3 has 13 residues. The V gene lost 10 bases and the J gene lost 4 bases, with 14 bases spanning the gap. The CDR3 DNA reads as TGTGCCACCGCGGACAGTCCTAATCAGCCCCAGCATTTT. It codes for CATADSPNQPQHF.

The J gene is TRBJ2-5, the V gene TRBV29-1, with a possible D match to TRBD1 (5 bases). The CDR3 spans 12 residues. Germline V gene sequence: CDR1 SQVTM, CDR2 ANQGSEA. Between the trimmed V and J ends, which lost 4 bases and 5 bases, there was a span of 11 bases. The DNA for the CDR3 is TGCAGCGTTGGGCAGGGCGGTGAGACCCAGTACTTC. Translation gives CSVGQGGETQYF.

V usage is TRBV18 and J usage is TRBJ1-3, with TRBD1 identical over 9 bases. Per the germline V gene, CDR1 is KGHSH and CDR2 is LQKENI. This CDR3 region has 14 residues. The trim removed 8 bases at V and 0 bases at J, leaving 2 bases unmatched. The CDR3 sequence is CASETGGSGNTIYF. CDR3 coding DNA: TGTGCCAGCGAGACAGGGGGCTCTGGAAACACCATATATTTT.

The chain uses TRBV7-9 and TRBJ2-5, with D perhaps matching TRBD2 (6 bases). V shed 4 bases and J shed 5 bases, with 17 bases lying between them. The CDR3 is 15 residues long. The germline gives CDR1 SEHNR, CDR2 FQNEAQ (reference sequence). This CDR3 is CASSSLALTGETQYF. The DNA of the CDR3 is TGTGCCAGCAGCTCTCTAGCGTTGACGGGGGAGACCCAGTACTTC.

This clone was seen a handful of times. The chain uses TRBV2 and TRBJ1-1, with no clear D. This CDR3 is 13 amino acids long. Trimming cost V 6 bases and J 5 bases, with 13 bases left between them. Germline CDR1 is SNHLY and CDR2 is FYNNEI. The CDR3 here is CASSQGMRTEAFF. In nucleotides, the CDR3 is TGTGCCAGCAGCCAAGGTATGCGGACTGAAGCTTTCTTT.

The CDR3 DNA follows: TGTGCCAGCAGCCATGGGACCGAGACATCGGGGGATCAGCCCCAGCATTTT. Residues: CASSHGTETSGDQPQHF. The chain combines TRBV7-9 with TRBJ1-5; a possible D gene is TRBD1 (5 bases). The CDR3 is 17 amino acids. CDR1 is SEHNR, CDR2 FQNEAQ, per germline (reference sequence). V was cut by 5 bases and J by 5 bases, with 22 bases left in between. Full variable domain (rest looked up from reference TRBV7-9 and TRBJ1-5): DTGVSQNPRHKITKRGQNVTFRCDPISEHNRLYWYRQTLGQGPEFLTYFQNEAQLEKSRLLSDRFSAERPKGSFSTLEIQRTEQGDSAMYLCASSHGTETSGDQPQHFGDGTRLSIL.

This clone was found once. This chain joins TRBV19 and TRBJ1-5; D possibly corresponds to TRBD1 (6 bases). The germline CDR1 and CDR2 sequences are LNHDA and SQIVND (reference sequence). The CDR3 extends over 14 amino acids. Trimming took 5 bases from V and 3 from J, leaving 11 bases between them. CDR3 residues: CASSLTGYNQPQHF. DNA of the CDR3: TGTGCCAGTAGTCTGACAGGATACAATCAGCCCCAGCATTTT.

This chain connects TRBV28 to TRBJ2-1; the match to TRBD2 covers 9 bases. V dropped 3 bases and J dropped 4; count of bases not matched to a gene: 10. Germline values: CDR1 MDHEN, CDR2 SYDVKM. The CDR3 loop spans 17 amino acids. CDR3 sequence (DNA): TGTGCCAGCAGTTTGGAGCGGGAGGCCCAGAATTACAATGAGCAGTTCTTC. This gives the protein CASSLEREAQNYNEQFF.

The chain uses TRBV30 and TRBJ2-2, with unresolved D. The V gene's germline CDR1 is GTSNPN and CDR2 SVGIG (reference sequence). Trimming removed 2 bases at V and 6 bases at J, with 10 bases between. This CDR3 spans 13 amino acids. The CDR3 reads CAWSFPGSGELFF. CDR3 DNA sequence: TGTGCCTGGAGTTTTCCAGGTTCCGGGGAGCTGTTTTTT.

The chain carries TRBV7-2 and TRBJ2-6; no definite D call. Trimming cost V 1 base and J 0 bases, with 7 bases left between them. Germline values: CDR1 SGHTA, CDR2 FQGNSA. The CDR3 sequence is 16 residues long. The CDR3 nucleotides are TGTGCCAGCAGCTTAGGAGGTTTCTCTGGGGCCAACGTCCTGACTTTC. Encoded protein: CASSLGGFSGANVLTF.

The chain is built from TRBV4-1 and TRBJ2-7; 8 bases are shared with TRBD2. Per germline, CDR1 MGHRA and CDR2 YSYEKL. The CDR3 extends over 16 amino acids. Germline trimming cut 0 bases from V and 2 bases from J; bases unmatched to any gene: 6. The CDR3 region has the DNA TGCGCCAGCAGCCAAGAGGGTACTAGCGGTCCCTACGAGCAGTACTTC. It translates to CASSQEGTSGPYEQYF.

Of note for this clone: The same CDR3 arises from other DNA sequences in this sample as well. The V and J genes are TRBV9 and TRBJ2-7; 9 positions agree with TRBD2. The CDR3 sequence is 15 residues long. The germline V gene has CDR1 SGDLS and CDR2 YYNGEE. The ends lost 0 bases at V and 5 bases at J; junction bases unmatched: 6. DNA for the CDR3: TGTGCCAGCAGCGTAGCTAGCGGGACTGGGAACGAGCAGTACTTC. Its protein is CASSVASGTGNEQYF.

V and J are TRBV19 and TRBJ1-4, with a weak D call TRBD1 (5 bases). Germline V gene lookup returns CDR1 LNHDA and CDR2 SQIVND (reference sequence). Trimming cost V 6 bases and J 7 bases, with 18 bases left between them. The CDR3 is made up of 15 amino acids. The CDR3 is CASRSVGRGSEKLFF. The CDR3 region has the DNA TGTGCCAGTAGAAGCGTGGGAAGGGGTAGTGAAAAACTGTTTTTT.